Described below is a single T cell receptor beta chain sequence and its context. Its specificity is unknown. Researchers reported sorting CD4+ naive, central memory, regulatory and stem cell-like memory cells via CD45RO/CCR7/CD25/CD127/CD95/CD27. These data come from a study of beta chain features in type 1 diabetes. As for the study in general: Summed over all samples, the examined sorted cells came to 95 million to 130 million. Whole-study results and caveats: The naive, central memory and Treg TCRB repertoires of patients appeared to be more similar to one another than those of healthy donors. VDJ junctions sequenced from type 1 diabetes patients showed fewer insertions and more deletions.

All of the isolated RNA was reverse transcribed, so expressed TCRB transcripts were sequenced. Repertoires were generated with immunoSEQ multiplex PCR, while TCRdb's copy carries only in-frame clones and drops some. The sample lists approximately 470,000 clones, approximately 30% occurring once. The sequence was collected from a man aged 18 to 29 in good health. The sequencing input was naive CD4+ T cells from blood.

CDR3 residues: CASSQVPLAKTQYF. The CDR3, as DNA: TGCGCCAGCAGCCAAGTGCCTCTAGCGAAGACCCAGTACTTC. The chain has TRBV4-1 and TRBJ2-5; perhaps TRBD2 as D (6 bases). V lost 1 base and J lost 6, with 12 bases in between. The length of the CDR3 is 14 residues. CDR1 MGHRA and CDR2 YSYEKL come from the germline V gene.